These T cell receptor beta chains were read from a single sample in a study of identical twins. TCRdb recomputed calls from the 5' RACE reads with MiXCR, one row per CDR3 protein. This table has hundreds of thousands of distinct CDR3 sequences, over 8.5% appearing once. These data also featured in a second study, about yellow fever vaccine responses in identical twins.

What was sequenced was PBMCs. These receptor sequences come from a woman aged 18-29 years in good health. The CDR3 runs from the conserved cysteine through the conserved F or W. The D gene is left open where the match is weak. The size field is filled for only some rows; it gives once, few, many or a size class.

j_call clone_size d_call v_call cdr3_nt cdr3_aa
TRBJ2-5 many . TRBV4-3 TGCGCCAGCAGCCAAGATTCGCAGGGTCAAGAGACCCAGTACTTC CASSQDSQGQETQYF
TRBJ2-3 . TRBD2 TRBV19 TGTGCCAGCAGAACTAGCGGGAGTTTGGGGCCCACAGATACGCAGTATTTT CASRTSGSLGPTDTQYF
TRBJ2-2 . . TRBV4-3 TGCGCCAGCAGCCAAGATCTGCGCGGGACGAAGACCGGGGAGCTGTTTTTT CASSQDLRGTKTGELFF
TRBJ2-5 . TRBD2 TRBV7-2 TGTGCCAGCAGCTCACCTCGGGGGGGAGGGGAGACCCAGTACTTC CASSSPRGGGETQYF
TRBJ2-3 many . TRBV5-1 TGCGCCAGCAGCCGCCAGACAGGGAGGCGCACAGATACGCAGTATTTT CASSRQTGRRTDTQYF
TRBJ2-7 . TRBD2 TRBV4-3 TGCGCCAGCACCCCCTCACGGGCTAGCGGGAGTCACGAGCAGTACTTC CASTPSRASGSHEQYF
TRBJ1-1 . . TRBV5-4 TGTGCCAGCAGCGAACCAGGCGCGGGGAACACTGAAGCTTTCTTT CASSEPGAGNTEAFF
TRBJ2-3 few . TRBV11-3 TGTGCCAGCAGCTTAGGAGACCGATCTGGCACAGATACGCAGTATTTT CASSLGDRSGTDTQYF
TRBJ2-5 . . TRBV5-1 TGCGCCAGCAGCTCCTCAGGGGGAGGTGGGCAAGAGACCCAGTACTTC CASSSSGGGGQETQYF
TRBJ2-1 few . TRBV4-1 TGCGCCAGCCAGTCGGGGGTGCTCTCCTACAATGAGCAGTTCTTC CASQSGVLSYNEQFF
TRBJ2-3 few . TRBV27 TGTGCCAGCAGTTTATCAGCAGGGCGTGATACGCAGTATTTT CASSLSAGRDTQYF
TRBJ2-1 . . TRBV15 TGTGCCACCAGCAGAGATCTGGCCGTTACCTACAATGAGCAGTTCTTC CATSRDLAVTYNEQFF
TRBJ2-3 few TRBD2 TRBV28 TGTGCCAGCAGTTCCCCTAGCGGGACTAGCACAGATACGCAGTATTTT CASSSPSGTSTDTQYF
TRBJ2-5 few . TRBV28 TGTGCCAGCAGTTTAGTCAAGGGGGGACCGTTGGACAGCCAAGAGACCCAGTACTTC CASSLVKGGPLDSQETQYF
TRBJ2-2 . . TRBV20-1 TGCAGTGCTAGAGTAGGGGTGGGGGACACCGGGGAGCTGTTTTTT CSARVGVGDTGELFF
TRBJ2-7 . TRBD2 TRBV20-1 TGCAGTGGACGGACTAGCTCCTACGAGCAGTACTTC CSGRTSSYEQYF
TRBJ2-1 . TRBD2 TRBV6-5 TGTGCCAGCAGTTACGCTATTCTAGCGGGAGGGGGGAATGAGCAGTTCTTC CASSYAILAGGGNEQFF
TRBJ2-1 many . TRBV15 TGTGCCACCAGCGGCTCGACAGGTTTACTCAATGAGCAGTTCTTC CATSGSTGLLNEQFF
TRBJ2-1 many TRBD2 TRBV11-2 TGTGCCAGCAGCCCTGGACTAGCGGGGGGGAACCATGAGCAGTTCTTC CASSPGLAGGNHEQFF
TRBJ2-2 . . TRBV7-9 TGTGCCAGCAGCGTGGACACGATCGGGGAGCTGTTTTTT CASSVDTIGELFF
TRBJ2-7 few TRBD2 TRBV20-1 TGCAGTGCTAGCTTTACTAGCGGCTACGAGCAGTACTTC CSASFTSGYEQYF
TRBJ2-7 many . TRBV12-3/TRBV12-4 TGTGCCAGCAGTTTAAAGGTTCCCGGCTCCTACGAGCAGTACTTC CASSLKVPGSYEQYF
TRBJ2-7 . . TRBV6-1 TGTGCCAGCAGTGAACAGATCTCCTCCTACGAGCAGTACTTC CASSEQISSYEQYF
TRBJ2-1 few . TRBV20-1 TGCAGTGCTAGGGTAGCGGTCTCCTACAATGAGCAGTTCTTC CSARVAVSYNEQFF
TRBJ1-2 . . TRBV12-3/TRBV12-4 TGTGCCAGCAGTTTAAAGGGAGTGGAAATTTATGGCTACACCTTC CASSLKGVEIYGYTF
TRBJ2-5 few . TRBV7-9 TGTGCCAGCAGCTTCCCTGGGGGCCGAGAGACCCAGTACTTC CASSFPGGRETQYF
TRBJ2-7 . . TRBV6-2/TRBV6-3 TGTGCCAGCAGTCGTGGACAATACGAGCAGTACTTC CASSRGQYEQYF
TRBJ2-2 many . TRBV4-3 TGCGCCAGCAGCCAAGATCGCCGGGAGTACACCGGGGAGCTGTTTTTT CASSQDRREYTGELFF
TRBJ2-4 . . TRBV6-2/TRBV6-3 TGTGCCAGCAGTTCGAGCCGGGACTCTGTCTTC CASSSSRDSVF
TRBJ2-1 few . TRBV29-1 TGCAGCGTTGAAGGGGTTAATGAGCAGTTCTTC CSVEGVNEQFF
TRBJ2-1 few TRBD1 TRBV12-3/TRBV12-4 TGTGCCAGCAGAAAACAGGGGCTCTACAATGAGCAGTTCTTC CASRKQGLYNEQFF
TRBJ2-1 many . TRBV7-2 TGTGCCAGCAGCTTAGGTTCCGGTAATGAGCAGTTCTTC CASSLGSGNEQFF
TRBJ1-6 . . TRBV4-3 TGCGCCAGCAGCCAAGAAGTTTATCCCGATTCACCCCTCCACTTT CASSQEVYPDSPLHF
TRBJ2-2 . . TRBV28 TGTGCCAGCAGTATACAGGGGAACACCGGGGAGCTGTTTTTT CASSIQGNTGELFF
TRBJ1-2 many . TRBV20-1 TGCAGTGCTAGAGATGGCGTCAGGGACGCAGATGGCTACACCTTC CSARDGVRDADGYTF